The 15 T cell receptor beta chains below come from one sample, sequenced in a study of blood T cell repertoires in COVID-19. The data were produced by immunoSEQ multiplex PCR, yet TCRdb's version contains in-frame clones alone and is incomplete. The sample yields some 170,000 clones, roughly 87% seen once. The sequencing sample was made of peripheral blood. The source is a woman in her fifties or sixties with acute or convalescent COVID-19.

This chain connects TRBV10-2 to TRBJ1-2, with 10 bases that match TRBD1. The CDR3 has 14 residues. After removal of 4 bases from V and 4 bases from J, the junction contained 3 bases not matched to a gene. From germline, CDR1 is WSHSY and CDR2 SAAADI. DNA of the CDR3: TGCGCCAGCAGTGGCGGACAGGGGGGCTATGGCTACACCTTC. This translates into CASSGGQGGYGYTF.

This clone appeared once. V and J are TRBV18 and TRBJ2-2; 9 nucleotides match TRBD2. Losses at the gene ends were 2 bases for V and 10 bases for J; bases not matched to a gene: 8. This CDR3 spans 15 amino acids. Germline CDR1 and CDR2: KGHSH and LQKENI. CDR3 DNA sequence: TGTGCCAGCTCACCATCCGGGACTAGCACGGAGGAGCTGTTTTTT. It encodes CASSPSGTSTEELFF.

The chain recombines TRBV27 with TRBJ2-3; tentative D call: TRBD1 (6 bases). The length of the CDR3 is 16 residues. Germline-derived CDR1 and CDR2 are MNHEY and SMNVEV (reference sequence). Trimming removed 6 bases at V and 1 base at J, with 17 bases between. The DNA for the CDR3 is TGTGCCAGCAGCTCGGACAGTCCTGCAGGCACAGATACGCAGTATTTT. It translates to CASSSDSPAGTDTQYF.

This clone occurred once. The J gene is TRBJ1-2, the V gene TRBV19, with 7 bases fitting TRBD1. The CDR3 runs to 13 residues. The germline V gene has CDR1 LNHDA and CDR2 SQIVND (reference sequence). With V trimmed by 8 bases and J by 2 bases, 5 bases remained unmatched. The CDR3 reads CASSDRINYGYTF. DNA for the CDR3: TGTGCCAGTTCGGACAGGATAAACTATGGCTACACCTTC.

This clone showed up just once. This chain uses TRBV27 with TRBJ2-7; D perhaps matches TRBD1 (5 bases). The CDR3 contains 13 residues. CDR1 and CDR2 (germline): MNHEY, SMNVEV (reference sequence). With 2 bases removed from V and 2 bases from J, the gap between germline ends came to 7 bases. The CDR3 region is CASSLDSTYEQYF. The CDR3 DNA follows: TGTGCCAGCAGTTTAGACAGTACCTACGAGCAGTACTTC.

The rearrangement links TRBV9 to TRBJ1-1; D might be TRBD1 (5 bases). The germline V gene encodes CDR1 SGDLS and CDR2 YYNGEE. Trimming shortened V by 6 bases and J by 6 bases, and 21 bases separated the two germline ends. The CDR3 loop spans 15 amino acids. This CDR3 reads CASTTDPQGSAEAFF. CDR3 in DNA: TGTGCCAGCACCACAGACCCCCAGGGTTCCGCTGAAGCTTTCTTT.

The chain links TRBV19 to TRBJ1-1, with a weak D call TRBD1 (5 bases). There are 15 residues in the CDR3. Deletions cut 7 bases from V and 4 bases from J, with 19 bases between. The V gene's germline CDR1 is LNHDA and CDR2 SQIVND (reference sequence). The CDR3 loop is CASTPGWGPPTEAFF. As DNA, the CDR3 is TGTGCCAGTACCCCTGGTTGGGGCCCCCCCACTGAAGCTTTCTTT.

V is TRBV19 and J is TRBJ2-3; 9 bases match TRBD2. V lost 5 bases, J lost 0 bases, and 6 bases stayed unmatched. Germline values: CDR1 LNHDA, CDR2 SQIVND (reference sequence). This CDR3 is 16 amino acids long. The CDR3 coding sequence is TGTGCCAGTAGTCCAGCGGGGGGCCGGAGCACAGATACGCAGTATTTT. Translating it yields CASSPAGGRSTDTQYF. Complete variable domain (other parts from reference TRBV19 and TRBJ2-3): DGGITQSPKYLFRKEGQNVTLSCEQNLNHDAMYWYRQDPGQGLRLIYYSQIVNDFQKGDIAEGYSVSREKKESFPLTVTSAQKNPTAFYLCASSPAGGRSTDTQYFGPGTRLTVL.

The chain employs TRBV7-2 and TRBJ1-5; weak D call: TRBD1 (5 bases). Germline CDR1 is SGHTA and CDR2 is FQGNSA. V was shortened by 4 bases and J by 0 bases, with 10 bases between the two germline ends. The CDR3 runs to 15 residues. The CDR3 sequence: CASSSDSLSNQPQHF. CDR3 bases: TGTGCCAGCAGCTCCGACAGCCTTAGCAATCAGCCCCAGCATTTT.

J is TRBJ2-5 and V is TRBV2; TRBD1 aligns across 7 bases. V shed 6 bases, J shed 0 bases, and the junction held 4 bases outside the gene matches. Germline CDR1 reads SNHLY; CDR2 reads FYNNEI. The length of the CDR3 is 14 residues. The CDR3 region has the DNA TGTGCCAGCAGCCGGGACAGCCACCAAGAGACCCAGTACTTC. As protein: CASSRDSHQETQYF. Looking up the rest from reference TRBV2 and TRBJ2-5 gives the full variable domain: EPEVTQTPSHQVTQMGQEVILRCVPISNHLYFYWYRQILGQKVEFLVSFYNNEISEKSEIFDDQFSVERPDGSNFTLKIRSTKLEDSAMYFCASSRDSHQETQYFGPGTRLLVL.

This chain joins TRBV6-2 or TRBV6-3 and TRBJ1-2; 8 bases line up with TRBD1. With V trimmed by 4 bases and J by 0 bases, 4 bases remained unmatched. This CDR3 region has 15 residues. Germline V lookup: CDR1 MNHEY, CDR2 SVGEGT. The CDR3 DNA sequence: TGTGCCAGCAGTTCCCGGGGACAGGCTAACTATGGCTACACCTTC. Protein sequence: CASSSRGQANYGYTF.

The count of this clone is one. The chain uses TRBV11-2 and TRBJ1-3; no definite D call. CDR3 size: 14 residues. V dropped 4 bases and J dropped 2 bases, with 9 bases sitting between them. CDR1 and CDR2 (germline): SGHAT, FQNNGV. CDR3 nucleotides: TGTGCCAGCAGCTACCGGGGTCCTGGAAACACCATATATTTT. Amino acids: CASSYRGPGNTIYF.

The CDR3 sequence is CASSWTGSDQPQHF. CDR3 in DNA: TGCGCCAGCAGCTGGACAGGTTCGGATCAGCCCCAGCATTTT. The V gene is TRBV5-1, the J gene TRBJ1-5; 7 bases line up with TRBD1. The V and J ends lost 3 bases and 5 bases, in that order; junction bases with no gene match: 5. CDR1 is SGHRS, CDR2 YFSETQ, per germline. The CDR3 covers 14 residues. The complete variable domain, with remaining parts taken from reference TRBV5-1 and TRBJ1-5, reads KAGVTQTPRYLIKTRGQQVTLSCSPISGHRSVSWYQQTPGQGLQFLFEYFSETQRNKGNFPGRFSGRQFSNSRSEMNVSTLELGDSALYLCASSWTGSDQPQHFGDGTRLSIL.

V and J are TRBV5-1 and TRBJ1-3; 9 bases match TRBD1. Trimming at V came to 2 bases and at J to 4 bases, leaving 4 bases not matched to a gene. The CDR3 is made up of 15 amino acids. CDR1 is SGHRS, CDR2 YFSETQ, per germline. The CDR3: CASSFPGQGGNTIYF. The CDR3 DNA is TGCGCCAGCAGCTTCCCGGGACAGGGAGGAAACACCATATATTTT.

This chain links TRBV30 with TRBJ1-4, with TRBD1 as a possible D gene (6 bases). The ends were cut back, 5 bases at V and 0 bases at J, with 13 bases in the middle. Germline V gives CDR1 GTSNPN, CDR2 SVGIG (reference sequence). This CDR3 is 15 amino acids long. The CDR3 DNA reads TGTGCCTGGGCCACCAGGGGATCAACTAATGAAAAACTGTTTTTT. Its translation is CAWATRGSTNEKLFF.